This T cell receptor (beta chain) was identified during a study of neurological immune-mediated disorders. Per sequencing run, 15-18 subjects together gave over 170 million TCR-beta sequences. MiXCR, run by TCRdb on the 5' RACE reads, gives a single entry per CDR3 protein. The sample contains about 66,000 distinct CDR3 sequences, roughly 5.6% of which appear only once. This clonotype was observed at least ten times. Sequencing was performed on PBMCs. The sequence derives from a young woman with multiple sclerosis.

This CDR3 is CASSLGRTEAFF. The DNA of the CDR3 is TGTGCCAGCAGCTTAGGGAGGACTGAAGCTTTCTTT. This chain joins TRBV5-6 and TRBJ1-1, with D unclear. The CDR3 contains 12 residues. Trimming took 2 bases from V and 5 from J, leaving 7 bases between them. The V gene's germline CDR1 is SGHDT and CDR2 YYEEEE.